This T cell receptor (beta chain) was observed in a study of shared clonotypes between healthy human individuals. V lost 0 bases to trimming and J lost 2 bases; unmatched junction nucleotides: 12. This CDR3 is built from 20 residues. Germline-derived CDR1 and CDR2 are MGHRA and YSYEKL. Naive CD8 isolation took CD45RO-negative cells positively selected for CCR7 and excluded terminally differentiated effector memory CD45RA+ cells. Regarding the study as a whole: Approximately 4.9% of naive CD4 clonotypes were shared across a handful of donors. Relative to their counterparts shared across all four donors, non-shared clonotypes exhibited diminished generation probabilities.

To note about this clone: Its antigen remains unidentified.

Sequenced by immunoSEQ multiplex PCR; TCRdb stores in-frame clones only, minus some. In the table there are around 2,000,000 clones, less than 95% of which are singletons. This sequence originates from a man between 18 and 35 years old in good health. Sample: naive CD8+ T cells sorted from blood. This chain uses TRBV4-1 with TRBJ2-7; 14 nucleotides agree with TRBD2. Here the CDR3 reads CASSQESLGTSGRVAYEQYF. CDR3 bases: TGCGCCAGCAGCCAAGAGTCACTAGGGACTAGCGGGAGAGTGGCCTACGAGCAGTACTTC.